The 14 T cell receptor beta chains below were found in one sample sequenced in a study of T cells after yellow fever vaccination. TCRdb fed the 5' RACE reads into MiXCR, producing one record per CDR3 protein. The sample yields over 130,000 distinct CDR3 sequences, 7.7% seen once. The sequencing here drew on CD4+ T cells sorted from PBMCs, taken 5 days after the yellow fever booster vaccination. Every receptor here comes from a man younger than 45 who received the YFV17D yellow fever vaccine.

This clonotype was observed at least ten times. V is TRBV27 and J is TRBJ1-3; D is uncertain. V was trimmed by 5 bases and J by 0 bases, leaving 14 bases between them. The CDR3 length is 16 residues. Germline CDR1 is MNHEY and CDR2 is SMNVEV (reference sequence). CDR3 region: CASSPRTPYSGNTIYF. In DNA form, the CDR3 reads TGTGCCAGCAGTCCACGGACCCCCTACTCTGGAAACACCATATATTTT.

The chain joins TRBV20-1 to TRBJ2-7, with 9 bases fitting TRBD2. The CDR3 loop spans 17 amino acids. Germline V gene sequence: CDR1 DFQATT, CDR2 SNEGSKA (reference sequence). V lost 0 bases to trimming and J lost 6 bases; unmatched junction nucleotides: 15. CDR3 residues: CSARDISGSGRNSEQYF. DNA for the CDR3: TGCAGTGCTAGAGATATTTCTGGGAGCGGGAGGAACTCCGAGCAGTACTTC.

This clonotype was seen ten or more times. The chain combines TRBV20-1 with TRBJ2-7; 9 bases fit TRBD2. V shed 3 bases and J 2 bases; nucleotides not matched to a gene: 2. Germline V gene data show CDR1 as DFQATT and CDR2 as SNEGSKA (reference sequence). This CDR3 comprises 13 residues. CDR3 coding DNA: TGCAGTGCTAGCGCGGGAGGGCCCTACGAGCAGTACTTC. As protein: CSASAGGPYEQYF.

The CDR3 bases are TGTGCCAGCAGTTTGGACAGACTAGCGTTCGGCCAAGAGACCCAGTACTTC. Residues: CASSLDRLAFGQETQYF. This chain connects TRBV12-3 or TRBV12-4 to TRBJ2-5, with 8 bases that match TRBD2. CDR3 size: 17 residues. The trim removed 3 bases at V and 1 base at J, leaving 10 bases unmatched.

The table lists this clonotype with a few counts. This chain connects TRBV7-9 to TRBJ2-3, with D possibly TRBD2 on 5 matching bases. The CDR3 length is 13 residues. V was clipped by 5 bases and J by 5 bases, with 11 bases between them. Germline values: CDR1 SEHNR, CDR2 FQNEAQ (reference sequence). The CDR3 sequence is CASSKLVVDTQYF. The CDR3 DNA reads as TGTGCCAGCAGCAAACTAGTGGTAGATACGCAGTATTTT. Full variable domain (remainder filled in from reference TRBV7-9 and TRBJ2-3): DTGVSQNPRHKITKRGQNVTFRCDPISEHNRLYWYRQTLGQGPEFLTYFQNEAQLEKSRLLSDRFSAERPKGSFSTLEIQRTEQGDSAMYLCASSKLVVDTQYFGPGTRLTVL.

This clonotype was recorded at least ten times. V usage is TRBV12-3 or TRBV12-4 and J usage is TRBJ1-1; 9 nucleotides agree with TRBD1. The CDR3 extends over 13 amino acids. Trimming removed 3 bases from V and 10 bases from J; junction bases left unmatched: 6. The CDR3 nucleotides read TGTGCCAGCAGTTTCGGACAGGGGAGTACAGCTTTCTTT. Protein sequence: CASSFGQGSTAFF.

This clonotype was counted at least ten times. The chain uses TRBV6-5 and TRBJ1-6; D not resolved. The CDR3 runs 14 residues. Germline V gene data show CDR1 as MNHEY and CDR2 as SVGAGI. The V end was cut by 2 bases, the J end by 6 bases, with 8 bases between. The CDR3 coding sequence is TGTGCCAGCAGTTACCTAGACCTTAATTCACCCCTCCACTTT. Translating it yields CASSYLDLNSPLHF.

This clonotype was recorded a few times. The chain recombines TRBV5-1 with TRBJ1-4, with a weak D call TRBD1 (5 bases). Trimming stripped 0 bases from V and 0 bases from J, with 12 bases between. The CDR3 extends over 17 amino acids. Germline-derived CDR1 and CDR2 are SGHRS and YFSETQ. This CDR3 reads CASSLVPQDTTNEKLFF. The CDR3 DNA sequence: TGCGCCAGCAGCTTGGTCCCCCAGGACACAACTAATGAAAAACTGTTTTTT.

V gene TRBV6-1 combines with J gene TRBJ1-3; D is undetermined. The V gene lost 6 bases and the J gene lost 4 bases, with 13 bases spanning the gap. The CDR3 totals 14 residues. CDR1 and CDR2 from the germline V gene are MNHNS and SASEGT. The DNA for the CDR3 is TGTGCCAGCAGCCCCTCGACCTCCGGAAACACCATATATTTT. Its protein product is CASSPSTSGNTIYF.

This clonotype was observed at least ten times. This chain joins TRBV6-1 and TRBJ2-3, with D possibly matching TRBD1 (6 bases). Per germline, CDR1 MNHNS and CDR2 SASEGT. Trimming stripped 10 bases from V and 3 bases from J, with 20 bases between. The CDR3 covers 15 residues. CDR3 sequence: CATRGSGARTDTQYF. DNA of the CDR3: TGTGCCACCAGGGGTTCAGGGGCGAGGACAGATACGCAGTATTTT.

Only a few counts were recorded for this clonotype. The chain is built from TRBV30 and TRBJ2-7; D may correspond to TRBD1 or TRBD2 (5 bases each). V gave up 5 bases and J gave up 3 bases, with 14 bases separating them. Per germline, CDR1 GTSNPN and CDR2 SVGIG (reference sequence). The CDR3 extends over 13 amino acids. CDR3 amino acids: CAWAGDGLYEQYF. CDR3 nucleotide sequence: TGTGCCTGGGCCGGGGACGGACTCTACGAGCAGTACTTC.

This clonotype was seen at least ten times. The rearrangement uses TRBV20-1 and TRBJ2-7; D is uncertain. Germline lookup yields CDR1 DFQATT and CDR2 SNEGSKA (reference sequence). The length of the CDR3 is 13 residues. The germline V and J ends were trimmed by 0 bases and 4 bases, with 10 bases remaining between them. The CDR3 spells CSARDTWAYEQYF. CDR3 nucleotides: TGCAGTGCTAGAGATACTTGGGCTTACGAGCAGTACTTC.

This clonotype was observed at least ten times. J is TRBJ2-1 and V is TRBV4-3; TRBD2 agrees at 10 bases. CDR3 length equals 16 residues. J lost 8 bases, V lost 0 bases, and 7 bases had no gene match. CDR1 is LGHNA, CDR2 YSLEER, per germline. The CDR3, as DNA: TGCGCCAGCAGCCAAGATTGGCTAGCGGGAGCTCATGAGCAGTTCTTC. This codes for CASSQDWLAGAHEQFF.

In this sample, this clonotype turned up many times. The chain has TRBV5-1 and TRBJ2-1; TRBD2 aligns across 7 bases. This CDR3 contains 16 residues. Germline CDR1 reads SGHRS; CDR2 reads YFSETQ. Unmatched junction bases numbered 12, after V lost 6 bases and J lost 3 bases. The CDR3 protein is CASKVSGEGYYNEQFF. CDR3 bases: TGCGCCAGCAAAGTCTCCGGGGAGGGTTACTACAATGAGCAGTTCTTC.